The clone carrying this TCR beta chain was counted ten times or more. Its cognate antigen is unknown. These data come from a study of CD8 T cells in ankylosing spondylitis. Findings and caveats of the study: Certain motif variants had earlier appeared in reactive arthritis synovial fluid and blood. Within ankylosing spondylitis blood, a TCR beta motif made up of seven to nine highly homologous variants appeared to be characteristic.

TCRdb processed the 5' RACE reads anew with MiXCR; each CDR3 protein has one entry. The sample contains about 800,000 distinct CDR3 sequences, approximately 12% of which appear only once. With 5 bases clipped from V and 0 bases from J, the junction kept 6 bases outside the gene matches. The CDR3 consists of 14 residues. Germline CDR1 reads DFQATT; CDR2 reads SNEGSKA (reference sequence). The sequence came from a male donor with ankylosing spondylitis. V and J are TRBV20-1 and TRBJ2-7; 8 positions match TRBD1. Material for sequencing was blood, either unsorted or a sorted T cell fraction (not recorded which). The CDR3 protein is CSASRTGSSYEQYF. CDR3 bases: TGCAGTGCTTCGAGGACAGGGAGCTCCTACGAGCAGTACTTC.